Here is one TCR beta chain with its context. This entry belongs to a study of blood T cell repertoires in COVID-19. The overall study: From T cells, B-cell-depleted T cells, or PBMCs came the material, which was cDNA or gDNA.

Per the germline V gene, CDR1 is SGHAT and CDR2 is FQNNGV. This CDR3 is built from 14 residues. The germline V and J ends were trimmed by 6 bases and 2 bases, with 14 bases remaining between them. Repertoires were generated with immunoSEQ multiplex PCR, while TCRdb's copy carries only in-frame clones and drops some. The sample records 100,000 to 110,000 clones, around four fifths being singletons. Sequencing input: peripheral blood. The chain uses TRBV11-2 and TRBJ2-7; D is unclear. The sequence derives from a man in his forties or fifties with active or convalescent COVID-19. The chain's CDR3 is CASRPSRGAYEQYF. In nucleotides, the CDR3 is TGTGCCAGCAGACCCTCACGCGGAGCCTACGAGCAGTACTTC.